These 15 T cell receptor beta chains were sequenced from one sample in a study of Graves' ophthalmopathy and Graves' hyperthyroidism. Amplification targeted the TCR beta CDR3 regions, with RNA transcripts as the source material. Scientists carried out first-round RT-PCR using HTBI primers and then a second-round multiplex PCR. TCRdb recomputed calls from the multiplex PCR reads with MiXCR, one row per CDR3 protein. The profile covers about 660,000 distinct CDR3 sequences, with over 40% appearing a single time and over 2.5% taken by the ten largest. Sequences were obtained from peripheral blood. These TCRs come from an adult man with Graves' ophthalmopathy.

This clonotype was found many times. The genes are TRBV5-1 and TRBJ2-5, with 9 bases fitting TRBD1. Germline trimming cut 3 bases from V and 5 bases from J; bases unmatched to any gene: 5. Germline V gene sequence: CDR1 SGHRS, CDR2 YFSETQ. The CDR3 spans 14 residues. DNA for the CDR3: TGCGCCAGCAGCTACGACAGGGGGGGGGAGACCCAGTACTTC. Amino acid sequence: CASSYDRGGETQYF.

This clonotype was counted at least ten times. The chain recombines TRBV10-2 with TRBJ1-2, with D possibly TRBD1 on 6 matching bases. Trimming left V 5 bases short and J 4 bases short, with 11 bases between. CDR3 length: 13 residues. Germline V gene lookup returns CDR1 WSHSY and CDR2 SAAADI. Here the CDR3 DNA reads TGCGCCAGCAGTAATACAGGGTCCTATGGCTACACCTTC. Translating it yields CASSNTGSYGYTF.

This clonotype appeared many times. The rearrangement uses TRBV7-2 and TRBJ1-4; no reliable D call. The CDR3 extends over 12 amino acids. The V end lost 2 bases, the J end lost 5 bases, and 3 bases lay between the germline ends. Per germline, CDR1 SGHTA and CDR2 FQGNSA. The CDR3 sequence: CASSLRNEKLFF. In DNA form, the CDR3 reads TGTGCCAGCAGCTTACGGAATGAAAAACTGTTTTTT.

The CDR3 DNA reads TGTGCCAGCAGGTCGACAGGGGAGAGCTCCTACGAGCAGTACTTC. This sequence encodes CASRSTGESSYEQYF. This chain links TRBV6-1 with TRBJ2-7, with 8 bases that match TRBD1. Unmatched junction bases numbered 7, after V lost 6 bases and J lost 0 bases. Looked up from germline, CDR1 is MNHNS and CDR2 is SASEGT. CDR3 length: 15 residues.

The table lists this clonotype with a few counts. The rearrangement joins TRBV29-1 to TRBJ2-5; TRBD2 matches at 12 bases. Germline values: CDR1 SQVTM, CDR2 ANQGSEA. Trimming cost V 8 bases and J 0 bases; bases outside gene matches: 4. CDR3 length: 14 residues. CDR3 amino acids: CSSGTSGYQETQYF. The CDR3 nucleotides are TGCAGCTCCGGGACTAGCGGGTACCAAGAGACCCAGTACTTC.

This clonotype occurred many times. This chain joins TRBV5-6 and TRBJ2-7; 9 bases align to TRBD2. CDR3 length equals 15 residues. Germline CDR1 and CDR2: SGHDT and YYEEEE. Trimming took 4 bases from V and 6 from J; bases not matched to a gene: 11. In nucleotides, the CDR3 is TGTGCCAGCAGCGTGGACTGGCTAGCGGGAACCGAGCAGTACTTC. Its translation: CASSVDWLAGTEQYF.

This clonotype showed up many times. This chain links TRBV7-2 with TRBJ1-1; a possible D gene is TRBD1 (5 bases). The CDR3 contains 16 residues. Germline-derived CDR1 and CDR2 are SGHTA and FQGNSA. V was clipped by 0 bases and J by 2 bases, with 13 bases between them. CDR3 nucleotide sequence: TGTGCCAGCAGCTTAGCAATCCGGGGGATAAACACTGAAGCTTTCTTT. It codes for CASSLAIRGINTEAFF.

This clonotype was picked up many times. The V and J genes are TRBV19 and TRBJ2-7; 9 bases fit TRBD1. This CDR3 contains 17 residues. Trimming at V came to 1 base and at J to 6 bases, leaving 13 bases not matched to a gene. Per the germline V gene, CDR1 is LNHDA and CDR2 is SQIVND (reference sequence). In nucleotides, the CDR3 is TGTGCCAGTAGTATAGCCCCTTTCGGGACAGGGATCGGCGAGCAGTACTTC. It specifies CASSIAPFGTGIGEQYF. Full variable domain (outside the CDR3, taken from reference TRBV19 and TRBJ2-7): DGGITQSPKYLFRKEGQNVTLSCEQNLNHDAMYWYRQDPGQGLRLIYYSQIVNDFQKGDIAEGYSVSREKKESFPLTVTSAQKNPTAFYLCASSIAPFGTGIGEQYFGPGTRLTVT.

This clonotype was seen a few times. The chain couples TRBV12-3 or TRBV12-4 to TRBJ2-7; the D is unclear. The CDR3 spans 14 residues. V lost 5 bases, J lost 2 bases, and 13 bases lay in between. This CDR3 is CASSQSPTPYEQYF. In DNA, the CDR3 is TGTGCCAGCAGTCAGTCTCCAACTCCCTACGAGCAGTACTTC.

J is TRBJ1-6 and V is TRBV7-3; D is undetermined. CDR3 length: 16 residues. Trimming removed 4 bases from V and 6 bases from J, with 16 bases in between. The germline V gene encodes CDR1 SGHTA and CDR2 FQGTGA. The CDR3 DNA sequence: TGTGCCAGCAGCTCAAGCCCAGGCCTTTCTAATTCACCCCTCCACTTT. Its translation is CASSSSPGLSNSPLHF.

This clonotype was seen repeatedly, ten times or more. The chain uses TRBV6-5 and TRBJ1-2; 10 nucleotides align to TRBD1. CDR3 length equals 14 residues. J was trimmed by 4 bases and V by 2 bases; bases with no gene match: 1. CDR1 is MNHEY and CDR2 is SVGAGI in the germline V gene. CDR3 sequence: CASSYDRGLYGYTF. In DNA, the CDR3 is TGTGCCAGCAGTTACGACAGGGGGCTCTATGGCTACACCTTC.

The chain links TRBV10-3 to TRBJ2-6; D is unresolved. Trimming shortened V by 5 bases and J by 0 bases, and 17 bases separated the two germline ends. The germline V gene encodes CDR1 ENHRY and CDR2 SYGVKD. The CDR3 consists of 18 residues. CDR3 loop: CAISLVGDDLSGANVLTF. CDR3 DNA: TGTGCCATCAGTTTAGTGGGTGACGACCTCTCTGGGGCCAACGTCCTGACTTTC.

The rearrangement links TRBV25-1 to TRBJ1-4; possible D gene TRBD1, 6 bases. Germline V gives CDR1 MGHDK, CDR2 SYGVNS. The CDR3 extends over 15 amino acids. V lost 4 bases to trimming and J lost 5 bases, with 14 bases between them. The CDR3 is CASSAADRSNEKLFF. As DNA, the CDR3 is TGTGCCAGCAGTGCCGCTGACAGGTCGAATGAAAAACTGTTTTTT.

There are many counts of this clonotype. The genes are TRBV10-3 and TRBJ1-1, with D hard to call. CDR3 size: 14 residues. V lost 0 bases and J 0 bases, leaving 5 bases between the germline ends. The V gene's germline CDR1 is ENHRY and CDR2 SYGVKD. The CDR3 loop reads CAISESKVNTEAFF. CDR3 nucleotides: TGTGCCATCAGTGAGTCGAAGGTGAACACTGAAGCTTTCTTT.

There are many counts of this clonotype. The chain joins TRBV7-9 to TRBJ2-5; D is unresolved. Germline V lookup: CDR1 SEHNR, CDR2 FQNEAQ (reference sequence). The CDR3 extends over 14 amino acids. V dropped 1 base and J dropped 1 base, with 7 bases sitting between them. CDR3 in amino acids: CASSLVGGQETQYF. The CDR3 region has the DNA TGTGCCAGCAGCTTAGTGGGCGGCCAAGAGACCCAGTACTTC. Looking up the rest from reference TRBV7-9 and TRBJ2-5 gives the full variable domain: DTGVSQNPRHKITKRGQNVTFRCDPISEHNRLYWYRQTLGQGPEFLTYFQNEAQLEKSRLLSDRFSAERPKGSFSTLEIQRTEQGDSAMYLCASSLVGGQETQYFGPGTRLLVL.